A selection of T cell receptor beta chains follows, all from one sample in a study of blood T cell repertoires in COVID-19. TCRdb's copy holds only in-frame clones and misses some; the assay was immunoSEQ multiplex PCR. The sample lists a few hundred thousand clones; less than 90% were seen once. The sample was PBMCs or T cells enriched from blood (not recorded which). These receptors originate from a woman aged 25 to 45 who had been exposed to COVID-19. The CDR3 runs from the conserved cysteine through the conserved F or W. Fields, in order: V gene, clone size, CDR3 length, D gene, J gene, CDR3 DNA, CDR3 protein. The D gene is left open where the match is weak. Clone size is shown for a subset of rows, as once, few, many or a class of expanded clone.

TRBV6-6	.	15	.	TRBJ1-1	TGTGCCAGCAGTTACGGTGGTCAGTTGAACACTGAAGCTTTCTTT	CASSYGGQLNTEAFF
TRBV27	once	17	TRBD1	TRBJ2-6	TGTGCCAGCAGTTCTCTCGACAGGGCCTCTGGGGCCAACGTCCTGACTTTC	CASSSLDRASGANVLTF
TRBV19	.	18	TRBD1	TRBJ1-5	TGTGCCAGTAGTATAGACTGGCAGGGGGCTTTGAGCAATCAGCCCCAGCATTTT	CASSIDWQGALSNQPQHF
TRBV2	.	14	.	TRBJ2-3	TGTGCCAGCAAACTTGGGCTAGCGACAGATACGCAGTATTTT	CASKLGLATDTQYF
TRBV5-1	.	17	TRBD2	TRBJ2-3	TGCGCCAGCAGCTTGAATGGACTAGCGGGTAACACAGATACGCAGTATTTT	CASSLNGLAGNTDTQYF
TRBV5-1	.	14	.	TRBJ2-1	TGCGCCAGCAGTTTGGAGGGGCCGAACAATGAGCAGTTCTTC	CASSLEGPNNEQFF
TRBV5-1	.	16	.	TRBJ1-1	TGCGCCAGCAGCGTAACCCGACAGCCACCGAACACTGAAGCTTTCTTT	CASSVTRQPPNTEAFF
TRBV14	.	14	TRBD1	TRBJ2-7	TGTGCCAGCAGCCAAGGGGGGACAGGGAGCGAGCAGTACTTC	CASSQGGTGSEQYF
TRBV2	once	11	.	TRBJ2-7	TGTGCCAGCAGTGAGGCGGACGAGCAGTACTTC	CASSEADEQYF
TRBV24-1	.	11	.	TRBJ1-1	TGTGCCACCAGTGACCAGTTTGAAGCTTTCTTT	CATSDQFEAFF
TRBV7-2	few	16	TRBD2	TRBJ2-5	TGTGCCAGCAGACGGGGGGCTAGCGGGGGCTTAGAGACCCAGTACTTC	CASRRGASGGLETQYF
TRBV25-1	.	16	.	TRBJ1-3	TGTGCCAGCAGTGAACCCCTGACAAGCTCTGGAAACACCATATATTTT	CASSEPLTSSGNTIYF
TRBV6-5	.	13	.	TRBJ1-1	TGTGCCAGCAGGACACAGGGTACGGCTGAAGCTTTCTTT	CASRTQGTAEAFF
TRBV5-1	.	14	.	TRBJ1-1	TGCGCCAGCAGCAAACAACAGGGAAAGACTGAAGCTTTCTTT	CASSKQQGKTEAFF
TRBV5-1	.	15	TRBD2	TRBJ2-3	TGCGCCAGCAGCTTGGCGGGGGGGCTTACAGATACGCAGTATTTT	CASSLAGGLTDTQYF
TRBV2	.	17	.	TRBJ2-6	TGTGCCTCAGGGGATGCAAGGGGCAGGACTGGGGCCAACGTCCTGACTTTC	CASGDARGRTGANVLTF
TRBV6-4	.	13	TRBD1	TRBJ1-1	TGTGCCAGCAGTGACTCGGGCAGGGGGCGAGCTTTCTTT	CASSDSGRGRAFF
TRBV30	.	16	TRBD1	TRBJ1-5	TGTGCCTGGACAGGGGGCGTCGAGGGCCAAGATCAGCCCCAGCATTTT	CAWTGGVEGQDQPQHF
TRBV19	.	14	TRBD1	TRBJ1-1	TGTGCCAGTAGCCCGGGACAGACGAACACTGAAGCTTTCTTT	CASSPGQTNTEAFF
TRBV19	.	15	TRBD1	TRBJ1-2	TGTGCCAGTAGGCATACAGGGGGTGGGAACTATGGCTACACCTTC	CASRHTGGGNYGYTF
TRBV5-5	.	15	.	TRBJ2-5	TGTGCCAGCAGCCCGAAGGGCAGCGAGGGAGAGACCCAGTACTTC	CASSPKGSEGETQYF
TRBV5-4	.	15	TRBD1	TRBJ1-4	TGTGCCAGCAGCTTGGACAGGGGACGAAGTGAAAAACTGTTTTTT	CASSLDRGRSEKLFF
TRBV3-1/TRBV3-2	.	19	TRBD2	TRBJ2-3	TGTGCCAGCAGCCAAGACTGGGGACTAGCGGGGGGGCTTGCAGATACGCAGTATTTT	CASSQDWGLAGGLADTQYF
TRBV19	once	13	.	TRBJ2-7	TGTGCCAGTAGTATAGCCAGAACCTACGAGCAGTACTTC	CASSIARTYEQYF
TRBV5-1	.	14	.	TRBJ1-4	TGCGCCAGCAGCTTGGGGGGCACTAATGAAAAACTGTTTTTT	CASSLGGTNEKLFF
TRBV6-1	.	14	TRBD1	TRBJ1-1	TGTGCCAGCAGTGACGACAGGGTTCGCACTGAAGCTTTCTTT	CASSDDRVRTEAFF
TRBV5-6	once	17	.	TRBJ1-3	TGTGCCAGCAGCTCCCTGGAAGGGGGATACTCTGGAAACACCATATATTTT	CASSSLEGGYSGNTIYF
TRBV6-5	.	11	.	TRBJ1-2	TGTGCCAGCGCGGGGAACTATGGCTACACCTTC	CASAGNYGYTF
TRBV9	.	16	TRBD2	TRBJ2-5	TGTGCCAGCAGCGTACTGGCTAGCGGGTTACAAGAGACCCAGTACTTC	CASSVLASGLQETQYF
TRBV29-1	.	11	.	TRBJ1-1	TGCAGCGTTGCACAGGCAACTGAAGCTTTCTTT	CSVAQATEAFF
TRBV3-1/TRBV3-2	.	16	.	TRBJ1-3	TGTGCCAGCAGATTCGGGGGGGGAACCTCAGGAAACACCATATATTTT	CASRFGGGTSGNTIYF
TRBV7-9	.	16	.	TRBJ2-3	TGTGCCAGCAGCTTAAAAGGGGGGGGCCGGTCAGATACGCAGTATTTT	CASSLKGGGRSDTQYF
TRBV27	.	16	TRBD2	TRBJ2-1	TGTGCCAGCAGGTCATTGAAGCGGGGGACCCACAATGAGCAGTTCTTC	CASRSLKRGTHNEQFF
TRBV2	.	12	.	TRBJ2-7	TGTGCCAGCAATGAGGGCCCCTACGAGCAGTACTTC	CASNEGPYEQYF
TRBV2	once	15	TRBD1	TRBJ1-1	TGTGCCAGCAAGGGAGAAGGGGCAGGGGGCGCTGAAGCTTTCTTT	CASKGEGAGGAEAFF
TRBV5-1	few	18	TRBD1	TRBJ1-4	TGCGCCAGCAGCTTTGGGGGACAGGGGCGAGTCGGTAATGAAAAACTGTTTTTT	CASSFGGQGRVGNEKLFF
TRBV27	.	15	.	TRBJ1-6	TGTGCCAGCAGTTTAGAGAGCTCCTATAATTCACCCCTCCACTTT	CASSLESSYNSPLHF